The present TCR beta chain was sequenced within a study of shared clonotypes between healthy human individuals. Study-level information: CD8 memory received one plate per donor, CD8 naive two, CD4 memory three and CD4 naive three.

All donors qualified as healthy HIV-negative adults and had experienced no recent acute infections or vaccinations. Assay used: immunoSEQ multiplex PCR; TCRdb lists only in-frame clones, some missing. The sample has about 1 million clones; around 74% are singletons. Germline trimming cut 4 bases from V and 0 bases from J; bases unmatched to any gene: 9. The germline CDR1 and CDR2 sequences are SGHDT and YYEEEE. This CDR3 is 17 amino acids long. The TCR comes from a man between 18 and 29 years old in good health. The material sequenced was memory CD4+ T cells sorted from blood. The subset is: CD45RA-negative fraction. The chain links TRBV5-6 to TRBJ2-3; 9 bases agree with TRBD2. The CDR3 nucleotides are TGTGCCAGCAGCCAAAGGGGACTAGCCGGAAGCACAGATACGCAGTATTTT. Translated, it gives CASSQRGLAGSTDTQYF.